These T cell receptor beta chains were read from a single sample in a study of blood T cell repertoires in COVID-19. Assay used: immunoSEQ multiplex PCR; TCRdb lists only in-frame clones, some missing. The sample lists over 200,000 clones, approximately 80% occurring once. The sample taken for sequencing was peripheral blood. The receptors here all came from a woman aged 80 or older with COVID-19, enrolled during active disease. CDR3s include the opening cysteine and the closing phenylalanine or tryptophan. D genes are given only for firm matches. A row's size may be missing; if present it is once, few, many or a size class.

v_gene: TRBV5-1; d_gene: .; j_gene: TRBJ2-3; abundance: .; CDR3nt: TGCGCCAGCAGCCCTGGGGGCCTGGGTGGGACAGATACGCAGTATTTT; CDR3aa: CASSPGGLGGTDTQYF
v_gene: TRBV5-4; d_gene: TRBD1; j_gene: TRBJ2-2; abundance: .; CDR3nt: TGTGCCAGCAGCGGGACAGGTTCTATTATAGGCGGGGAGCTGTTTTTT; CDR3aa: CASSGTGSIIGGELFF
v_gene: TRBV13; d_gene: .; j_gene: TRBJ2-6; abundance: once; CDR3nt: TGTGCCAGCAGCTTCGGTGGGGCCAACGTCCTGACTTTC; CDR3aa: CASSFGGANVLTF
v_gene: TRBV7-2; d_gene: TRBD1; j_gene: TRBJ1-1; abundance: .; CDR3nt: TGTGCCAGCAGTCCGCAGGGGGGGAACACTGAAGCTTTCTTT; CDR3aa: CASSPQGGNTEAFF
v_gene: TRBV7-9; d_gene: TRBD1; j_gene: TRBJ2-3; abundance: .; CDR3nt: TGTGCCAGCAGCGAAGACAGGGGGCTATTTACAGATACGCAGTATTTT; CDR3aa: CASSEDRGLFTDTQYF
v_gene: TRBV5-5; d_gene: TRBD1; j_gene: TRBJ1-4; abundance: .; CDR3nt: TGTGCCAGCATCAGGTCTGGGGACAGGGCTGAAAAACTGTTTTTT; CDR3aa: CASIRSGDRAEKLFF
v_gene: TRBV5-1; d_gene: TRBD2; j_gene: TRBJ2-5; abundance: .; CDR3nt: TGCGCCAGCAGCTCGACGACTAGCGGGAGGTTAGAGACCCAGTACTTC; CDR3aa: CASSSTTSGRLETQYF
v_gene: TRBV29-1; d_gene: .; j_gene: TRBJ1-1; abundance: .; CDR3nt: TGCAGCGTTGGAGATCCGGGACAACGCAACACTGAAGCTTTCTTT; CDR3aa: CSVGDPGQRNTEAFF
v_gene: TRBV19; d_gene: .; j_gene: TRBJ1-1; abundance: .; CDR3nt: TGTGCCAGTAGTATGGGACAAATGAACACTGAAGCTTTCTTT; CDR3aa: CASSMGQMNTEAFF
v_gene: TRBV28; d_gene: .; j_gene: TRBJ2-6; abundance: few; CDR3nt: TGTGCCAGCAGCCGTCAGGGGTCCGGGGCCAACGTCCTGACTTTC; CDR3aa: CASSRQGSGANVLTF
v_gene: TRBV2; d_gene: .; j_gene: TRBJ1-3; abundance: .; CDR3nt: TGTGCCAGCAGTGAAGGTCAGGCAGGTGGAAACACCATATATTTT; CDR3aa: CASSEGQAGGNTIYF
v_gene: TRBV12-3/TRBV12-4; d_gene: TRBD1; j_gene: TRBJ2-1; abundance: .; CDR3nt: TGTGCCAGCAGTCAAGACAGGGCGAAGCAGTTCTTC; CDR3aa: CASSQDRAKQFF
v_gene: TRBV5-1; d_gene: .; j_gene: TRBJ2-7; abundance: few; CDR3nt: TGCGCCAGCAGCGGGGACACGAGGGACGAGCAGTACTTC; CDR3aa: CASSGDTRDEQYF
v_gene: TRBV9; d_gene: .; j_gene: TRBJ1-1; abundance: .; CDR3nt: TGTGCCAGCAGCGTAGGGCCAGCGGCGGAAGCTTTCTTT; CDR3aa: CASSVGPAAEAFF
v_gene: TRBV2; d_gene: .; j_gene: TRBJ1-4; abundance: .; CDR3nt: TGTGCCTGCTTCAATGGACGGGGGGACGAAAAACTGTTTTTT; CDR3aa: CACFNGRGDEKLFF
v_gene: TRBV18; d_gene: TRBD2; j_gene: TRBJ2-7; abundance: .; CDR3nt: TGTGCCAGCTCACCACTTGCTTGGCGGGAGGGCGACGAGCAGTACTTC; CDR3aa: CASSPLAWREGDEQYF
v_gene: TRBV5-1; d_gene: TRBD2; j_gene: TRBJ2-1; abundance: once; CDR3nt: TGCGCCAGCAGCTCGGCCCCTAGCGGGAGCTATGAGCAGTTCTTC; CDR3aa: CASSSAPSGSYEQFF
v_gene: TRBV12-3/TRBV12-4; d_gene: TRBD1; j_gene: TRBJ1-1; abundance: .; CDR3nt: TGTGCCAGCAGACTAGGACAGGGGGTAGCTTTCTTT; CDR3aa: CASRLGQGVAFF
v_gene: TRBV19; d_gene: TRBD1; j_gene: TRBJ1-4; abundance: .; CDR3nt: TGTGCCAGTAGTATCCGGGACAGTAATGAAAAACTGTTTTTT; CDR3aa: CASSIRDSNEKLFF
v_gene: TRBV5-5; d_gene: .; j_gene: TRBJ1-2; abundance: .; CDR3nt: TGTGCCAGCAGCTTGGCCGGGATACCTAACTATGGCTACACCTTC; CDR3aa: CASSLAGIPNYGYTF
v_gene: TRBV19; d_gene: .; j_gene: TRBJ1-3; abundance: once; CDR3nt: TGTGCCAGTAGTACCACAGGCGGCGGGGCTGGAAACACCATATATTTT; CDR3aa: CASSTTGGGAGNTIYF
v_gene: TRBV19; d_gene: TRBD1; j_gene: TRBJ1-2; abundance: .; CDR3nt: TGTGCCAGTAGTATCGGACAGGGTGGCTATGGCTACACCTTC; CDR3aa: CASSIGQGGYGYTF
v_gene: TRBV10-3; d_gene: TRBD1; j_gene: TRBJ1-1; abundance: once; CDR3nt: TGTGCCATCAGTAGGGACAGGGCATCTGAAGCTTTCTTT; CDR3aa: CAISRDRASEAFF